This T cell receptor beta chain was found in a study of blood T cell repertoires in COVID-19 (dated by TCRdb to the early 2020s). For the wider study: The collaborator samples originated in the United States, Italy and Spain and spanned the acute and convalescent phases of COVID-19. The material from the prospective study consisted of cDNA or gDNA derived from T cells, B-cell-depleted T cells, or PBMCs. Where HLA class I and class II types were available, the types were taken from metadata supplied by the sample provider, not from assay-based typing. Deeply sampled blood TCRbeta repertoires from subjects exposed to, actively infected with, or recovered from COVID-19 were included in the dataset. The samples were drawn from two sources: the first 160 participants of the ongoing ImmuneRACE study, and approximately 1,300 subjects contributed by 6 global collaborators. A de-identified subject ID, COVID-19 status, age in years and sex were almost always included in the sample metadata. A freely available public database, intended as a resource for researchers studying the immune response to SARS-CoV-2, is where the repertoires were released.

The collaborating institutions used their own protocols to collect whole blood in K2EDTA tubes. For TCRbeta analysis, collaborators shipped samples in one of three forms: frozen whole blood, isolated PBMCs, or DNA extracted from either of those sample types. As regards this clone: This clone's antigen is unknown. Per-base qualities were not stored, and no clone one base away is much larger.

TCRbeta CDR3 regions were amplified from genomic DNA by means of the immunoSEQ Assay, a bias-controlled multiplex PCR. The original methods were these. Within the assay, amplification of reference gene primers was used to estimate how many nucleated cells each sample contained. To quantify the absolute abundance of each unique TCRbeta CDR3 rearrangement, sequence reads were collapsed and filtered. For each sample, productive Simpson clonality was calculated as the square root of Simpson's diversity index over productive rearrangements. TCRdb's version of the immuneACCESS table is confined to in-frame rearrangements and falls short of the full clone set. An unresolved V gene accounts for under half of the shortfall where checked; the remainder is of unknown origin. V and J calls and clone size are copied from that table; D and trimming were computed from the DNA. This sample comprises some 50,000 clones, roughly 78% of them detected only once. Of the sample, over 7.5% falls within the top ten clones.

Overall study outcomes, separate from this receptor: The amount of clinical and demographic metadata varied by source and participant and was provided uncurated.

From the cysteine through the phenylalanine, the CDR3 covers 14 amino acids. Solely the CDR3 DNA is kept, with 42 bases framed from the first base. Trimming removed 0 bases from V and 4 bases from J; the gene matches leave 1 base unexplained. Via the germline V gene, CDR1 is SGHRS and CDR2 YFSETQ. The chain is encoded by TRBV5-1 joined to TRBJ1-3, and 7 junction bases match TRBD1. The sequence came from a woman aged 80 or older with acute or convalescent COVID-19. Specimen: peripheral blood. The nucleotide sequence reads TGCGCCAGCAGCTTGGGGGACAGAGGAAACACCATATATTTT. It translates to CASSLGDRGNTIYF.